This entry is about one T cell receptor (beta chain). The authors' processing: Amplifying reference gene primers gave estimates of nucleated cell counts. Generated by immunoSEQ multiplex PCR, the TCRdb table keeps only in-frame clones and is missing some. V, J and clone size derive from that table, while D and trimming were established from the DNA sequence. The sample lists around 340,000 clones; about 88% were seen once. V shed 6 bases and J shed 4 bases, with 12 bases lying between them. Germline values: CDR1 MNHNY, CDR2 SVGAGI (reference sequence). CDR3 length: 14 residues. This sample stems from a study of blood T cell repertoires in COVID-19. Study-level information: The United States, Italy and Spain were the sources of the acute and convalescent COVID-19 samples. Sources were T cells, B-cell-depleted T cells, or PBMCs; the material itself was cDNA or gDNA.

Seattle cases were enrolled at active infection and followed longitudinally. The TCR originated in a woman aged 60 to 75 with COVID-19, enrolled during active disease. Sequences were obtained from peripheral blood. The V and J genes are TRBV6-6 and TRBJ1-4, with a weak D call TRBD1 (6 bases). The CDR3: CASRPGTSNEKLFF. The CDR3, as DNA: TGTGCCAGCAGACCCGGGACAAGTAATGAAAAACTGTTTTTT.